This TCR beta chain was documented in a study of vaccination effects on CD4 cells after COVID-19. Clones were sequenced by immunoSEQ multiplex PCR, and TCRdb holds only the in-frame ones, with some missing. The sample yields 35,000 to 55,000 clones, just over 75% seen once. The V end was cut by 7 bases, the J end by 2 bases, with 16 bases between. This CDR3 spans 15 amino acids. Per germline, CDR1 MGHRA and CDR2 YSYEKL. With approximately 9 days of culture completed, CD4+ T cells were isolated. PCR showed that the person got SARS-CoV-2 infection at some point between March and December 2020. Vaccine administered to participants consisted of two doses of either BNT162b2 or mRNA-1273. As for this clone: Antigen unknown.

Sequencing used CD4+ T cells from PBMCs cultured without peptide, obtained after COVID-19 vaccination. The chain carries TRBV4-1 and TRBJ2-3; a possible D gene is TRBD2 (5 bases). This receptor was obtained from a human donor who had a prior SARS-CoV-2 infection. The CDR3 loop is CASNLYGVNTDTQYF. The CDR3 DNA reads TGCGCCAGCAACCTCTACGGGGTGAACACAGATACGCAGTATTTT.